This T cell receptor (beta chain) was identified in a study of identical twins. The CDR3 spans 13 residues. Trimming took 6 bases from V and 7 from J; bases not matched to a gene: 3. Germline V lookup: CDR1 SQVTM, CDR2 ANQGSEA. TCRdb reprocessed the 5' RACE reads with MiXCR, giving one entry per CDR3 protein. The table shows under 300,000 distinct CDR3 sequences, with more than 9.5% occurring only once. These same data were also listed under a study on yellow fever vaccine responses in identical twins.

This TCR was sampled from a woman under 30 in good health. Sequencing was performed on memory (CD45RO+) T cells sorted from blood. The chain joins TRBV29-1 to TRBJ1-4; 12 nucleotides line up with TRBD1. The CDR3 spells CSVMGQGAEKLFF. For the CDR3, the DNA is TGCAGCGTCATGGGACAGGGGGCTGAAAAACTGTTTTTT.